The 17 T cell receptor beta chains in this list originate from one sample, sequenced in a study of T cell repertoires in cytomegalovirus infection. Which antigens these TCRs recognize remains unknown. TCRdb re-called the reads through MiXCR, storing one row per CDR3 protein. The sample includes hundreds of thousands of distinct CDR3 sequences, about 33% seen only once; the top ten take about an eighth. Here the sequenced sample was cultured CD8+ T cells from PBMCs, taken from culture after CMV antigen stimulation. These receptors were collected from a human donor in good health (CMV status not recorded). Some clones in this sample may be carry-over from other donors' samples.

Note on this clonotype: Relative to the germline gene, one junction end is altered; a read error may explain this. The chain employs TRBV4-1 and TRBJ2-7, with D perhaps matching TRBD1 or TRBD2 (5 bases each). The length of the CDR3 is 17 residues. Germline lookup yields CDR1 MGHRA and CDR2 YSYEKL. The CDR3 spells CASSQAGSGQGSYEQYF. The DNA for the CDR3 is TGCGCCAGTAGCCAGGCTGGATCGGGGCAGGGATCCTACGAGCAGTACTTC.

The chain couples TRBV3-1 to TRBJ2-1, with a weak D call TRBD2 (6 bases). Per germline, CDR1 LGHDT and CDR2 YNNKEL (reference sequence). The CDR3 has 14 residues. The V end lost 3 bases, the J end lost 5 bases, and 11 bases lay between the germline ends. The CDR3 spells CASSQEGTDNEQFF. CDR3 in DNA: TGTGCCAGCAGCCAGGAGGGGACGGACAATGAGCAGTTCTTC.

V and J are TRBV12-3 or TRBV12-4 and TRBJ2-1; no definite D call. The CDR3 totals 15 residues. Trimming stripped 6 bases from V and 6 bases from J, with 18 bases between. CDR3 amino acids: CASRPPGFLGNEQFF. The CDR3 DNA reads TGTGCCAGCAGACCCCCCGGGTTCCTGGGCAATGAGCAGTTCTTC.

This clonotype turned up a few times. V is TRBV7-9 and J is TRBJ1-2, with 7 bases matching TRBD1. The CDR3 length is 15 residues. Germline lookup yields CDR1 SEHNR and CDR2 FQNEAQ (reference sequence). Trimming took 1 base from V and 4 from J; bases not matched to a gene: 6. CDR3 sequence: CASSLGNDRVYGYTF. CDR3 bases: TGTGCCAGCAGCTTAGGGAATGACAGGGTCTATGGCTACACCTTC.

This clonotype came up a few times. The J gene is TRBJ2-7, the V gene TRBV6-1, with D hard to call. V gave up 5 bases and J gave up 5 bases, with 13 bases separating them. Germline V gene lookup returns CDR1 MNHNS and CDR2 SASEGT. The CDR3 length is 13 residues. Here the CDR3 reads CASSSLGKNEQYV. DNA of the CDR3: TGTGCCAGCAGTTCTCTGGGGAAAAACGAGCAGTACGTC.

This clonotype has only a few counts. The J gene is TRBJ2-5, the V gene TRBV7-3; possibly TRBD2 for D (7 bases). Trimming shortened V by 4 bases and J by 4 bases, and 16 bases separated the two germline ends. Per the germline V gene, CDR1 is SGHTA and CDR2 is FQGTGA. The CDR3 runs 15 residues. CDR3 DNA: TGTGCCAGCAGCTCCGTCGGGGGGCCGAGAGAGACCCAGTACTTC. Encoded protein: CASSSVGGPRETQYF.

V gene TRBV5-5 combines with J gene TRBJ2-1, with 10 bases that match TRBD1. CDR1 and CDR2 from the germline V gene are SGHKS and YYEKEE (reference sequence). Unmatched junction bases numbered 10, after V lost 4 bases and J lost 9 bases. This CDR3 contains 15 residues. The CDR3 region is CASSGTGTGVGEQFF. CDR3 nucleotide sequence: TGTGCCAGCAGCGGGACCGGGACAGGGGTTGGTGAGCAGTTCTTC.

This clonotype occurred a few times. CDR3 loop: CASSQAGTGWNEQFF. CDR3 DNA: TGCGCCAGCAGCCAGGCCGGGACAGGGTGGAATGAGCAGTTCTTC. The chain carries TRBV4-1 and TRBJ2-1, with TRBD1 matching 9 bases. V was clipped by 3 bases and J by 7 bases; unmatched bases: 7. From germline, CDR1 is MGHRA and CDR2 YSYEKL. The CDR3 runs to 15 residues.

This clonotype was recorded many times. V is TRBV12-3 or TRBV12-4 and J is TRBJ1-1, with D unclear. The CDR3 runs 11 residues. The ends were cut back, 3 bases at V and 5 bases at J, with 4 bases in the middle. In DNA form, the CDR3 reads TGTGCCAGCAGTTTGTCAACTGAAGCTTTCTTT. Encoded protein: CASSLSTEAFF.

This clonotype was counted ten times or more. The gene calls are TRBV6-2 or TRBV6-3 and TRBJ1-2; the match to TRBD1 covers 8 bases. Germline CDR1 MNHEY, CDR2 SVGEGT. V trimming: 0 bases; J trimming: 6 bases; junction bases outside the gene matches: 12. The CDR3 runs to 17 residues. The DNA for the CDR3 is TGTGCCAGCAGTTACTCGCTAGGACAGGGAGGATTTGATGGCTACACCTTC. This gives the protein CASSYSLGQGGFDGYTF.

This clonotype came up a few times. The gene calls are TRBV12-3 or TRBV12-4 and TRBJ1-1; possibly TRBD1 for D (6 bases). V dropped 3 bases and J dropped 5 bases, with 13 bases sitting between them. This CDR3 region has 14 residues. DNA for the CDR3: TGTGCCAGCAGTTTCAGGGGTACGGGGACTGAAGCTTTCTTT. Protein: CASSFRGTGTEAFF.

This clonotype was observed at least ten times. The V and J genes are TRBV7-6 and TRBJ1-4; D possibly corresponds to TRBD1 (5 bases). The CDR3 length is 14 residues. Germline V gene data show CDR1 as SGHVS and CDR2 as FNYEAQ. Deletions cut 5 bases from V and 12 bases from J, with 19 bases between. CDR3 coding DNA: TGTGCCAGCAGCCCTGGGGACCCATATAAAGAACTGTTTTTT. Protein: CASSPGDPYKELFF.

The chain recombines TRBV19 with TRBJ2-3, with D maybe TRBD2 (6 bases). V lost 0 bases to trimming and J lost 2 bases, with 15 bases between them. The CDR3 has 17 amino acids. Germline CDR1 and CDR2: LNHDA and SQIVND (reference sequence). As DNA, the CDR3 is TGTGCCAGTAGTATAGACCCCCCCAGCGGGTCCACAGATACGCAGTATTTT. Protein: CASSIDPPSGSTDTQYF.

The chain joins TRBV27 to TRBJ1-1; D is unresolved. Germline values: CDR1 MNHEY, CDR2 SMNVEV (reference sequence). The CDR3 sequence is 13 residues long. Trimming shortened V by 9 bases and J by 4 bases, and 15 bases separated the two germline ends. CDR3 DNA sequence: TGTGCCAGTGTAACCTCGGGCTTCACTGAAGCTTTCTTT. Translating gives CASVTSGFTEAFF.

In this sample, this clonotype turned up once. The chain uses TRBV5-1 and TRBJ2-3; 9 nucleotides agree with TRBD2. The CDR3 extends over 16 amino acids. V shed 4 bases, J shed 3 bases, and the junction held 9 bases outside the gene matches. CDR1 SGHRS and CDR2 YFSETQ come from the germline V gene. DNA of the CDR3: TGCGCCAGCAGCCCCGCGGTGGCGGGGGGGACAGATACGCAGTATTTT. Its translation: CASSPAVAGGTDTQYF.

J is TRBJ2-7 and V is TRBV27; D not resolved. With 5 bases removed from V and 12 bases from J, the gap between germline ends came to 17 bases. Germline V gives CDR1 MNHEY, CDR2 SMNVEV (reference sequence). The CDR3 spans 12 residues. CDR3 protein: CASSPSSVSMYF. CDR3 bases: TGTGCCAGCAGTCCCAGTTCAGTCTCTATGTACTTC.

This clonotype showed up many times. DNA of the CDR3: TGTGCCAGCAGCCTAGCAGGGGGGGGCTATGGCTACACCTTC. This encodes CASSLAGGGYGYTF. V is TRBV12-3 or TRBV12-4 and J is TRBJ1-2; 7 bases are shared with TRBD1. The CDR3 spans 14 residues. V gave up 6 bases and J gave up 4 bases; unmatched junction bases: 8.